A selection of T cell receptor beta chains follows, all from one sample in a study of CD8 T cells in ankylosing spondylitis. In TCRdb, the 5' RACE reads were re-called with MiXCR into one record per CDR3 protein. This sample has about 210,000 distinct CDR3 sequences, with roughly 8.2% found just once. Sequences were obtained from blood, either unsorted or a sorted T cell fraction (not recorded which). These receptors were collected from a female donor with ankylosing spondylitis or in good health (not recorded which). Each CDR3 is given with its conserved first and last residue. D genes are given only for firm matches. Clone size is stated in some rows and not others, as once, few, many or a class when expanded.

size	D	J	V	DNA	CDR3
many	NA	TRBJ2-7	TRBV5-1	TGCGCCAGCAGCCCGGACCTGGGGGAGCAGTACTTC	CASSPDLGEQYF
many	TRBD1	TRBJ2-7	TRBV9	TGTGCCAGCAGCGTGACAGGGGATTCCTACGAGCAGTACTTC	CASSVTGDSYEQYF
few	TRBD1	TRBJ1-4	TRBV11-2	TGTGCCAGCAGCCCAAACCCAGGGACAGGGGGCGAAAAACTGTTTTTT	CASSPNPGTGGEKLFF
many	NA	TRBJ2-2	TRBV5-1	TGCGCCACTCGAACCCACAGTAACACCGGGGAGCTGTTTTTT	CATRTHSNTGELFF
NA	TRBD2	TRBJ2-7	TRBV7-8	TGTGCCAGCAGCTTAATTGGGGGGGTTCTAGCGGGAGATTCCTACGAGCAGTACTTC	CASSLIGGVLAGDSYEQYF
few	NA	TRBJ2-2	TRBV7-6	TGTGCCAGCAGCCCGACGCAAACGAACACCGGGGAGCTGTCTTTT	CASSPTQTNTGELSF
NA	TRBD1	TRBJ1-5	TRBV6-2/TRBV6-3	TGTGCCAGCAACCTCGGGACAGGGTGGACGCCCCAGCATTTT	CASNLGTGWTPQHF
many	TRBD2	TRBJ2-3	TRBV5-1	TGCGCCAGCGGAGGACTAGAGACAGATACGCAGTATTTT	CASGGLETDTQYF
many	TRBD2	TRBJ2-3	TRBV11-2	TGTGCCAGCAGCCGCGCCGGCGGGAGAGTAGATACGCAGTATTTT	CASSRAGGRVDTQYF
many	NA	TRBJ1-1	TRBV7-6	TGTGCCAGCAGCGCCGGAGGGGCTATGAACACTGAAGCTTTCTTT	CASSAGGAMNTEAFF
few	TRBD2	TRBJ2-3	TRBV11-3	TGTGCCAGCAGCTTAGGCGGGAGAAATACGCAGTATTTT	CASSLGGRNTQYF
many	NA	TRBJ2-7	TRBV20-1	TGCAGTGCGATCCGGGACTCCTCCTACGAGCAGTACTTC	CSAIRDSSYEQYF
many	TRBD2	TRBJ2-1	TRBV5-6	TGTGCCAGCAGCCGCAGGATGAGCGGGAGAAATGAGCAGTTCTTC	CASSRRMSGRNEQFF
NA	NA	TRBJ2-3	TRBV7-3	TGTGCCAGCAGCGTAATCGGGGGAAGGAGCACAGATACGCAGTATTTT	CASSVIGGRSTDTQYF
many	TRBD2	TRBJ2-2	TRBV12-3/TRBV12-4	TGTGCCAGCACCCCGGGGGGGGGGAGGAACACCGGGGAGCTGTTTTTT	CASTPGGGRNTGELFF
many	TRBD1	TRBJ2-7	TRBV6-4	TGTGCCAGCAGTGACTGGGGGACAGGAAGCTTCGAGCAGTACTTC	CASSDWGTGSFEQYF
few	NA	TRBJ2-2	TRBV7-2	TGTGCCAGCAGCTGGAACACAGGGTCTGACGGGGAGCTGTTTTTT	CASSWNTGSDGELFF
NA	NA	TRBJ1-2	TRBV20-1	TGCAGGGCCCCGTATGGCTACACCTTC	CRAPYGYTF
many	TRBD2	TRBJ2-3	TRBV6-5	TGTGCCAGCAGTTCCGCGACTAGCGGGGGCACAGATACGCAGTATTTT	CASSSATSGGTDTQYF
many	NA	TRBJ1-2	TRBV27	TGTGCCAGCAGTTTTGGCCAGTTCTATGGCTACACCTTC	CASSFGQFYGYTF
many	TRBD1	TRBJ2-3	TRBV27	TGTGCCAGCAGTCCGCGGAACAGGGGGCGAGTTAGCACAGATACGCAGTATTTT	CASSPRNRGRVSTDTQYF
many	TRBD2	TRBJ2-1	TRBV11-2	TGTGCCAGCAGCTTATTGGCGGGAGGGCCCCACAATGAGCAGTTCTTC	CASSLLAGGPHNEQFF
many	TRBD1	TRBJ2-2	TRBV5-1	TGCGCCAGCAGCTTGGCCGCGGGACAGGGGACTTCGAACACCGGGGAGCTGTTTTTT	CASSLAAGQGTSNTGELFF
many	NA	TRBJ2-7	TRBV20-1	TGCAGTGCTTTTAGCGGACCGACCTACGAGCAGTACTTC	CSAFSGPTYEQYF
many	TRBD1	TRBJ2-6	TRBV5-5	TGTGCCAGCAGTCAACAGGGGCCCTCTGGGGCCAACGTCCTGACTTTC	CASSQQGPSGANVLTF
few	NA	TRBJ1-1	TRBV4-2	TGTGCCAGCAGCCCCTCTAAGGCCCTGAACACTGAAGCTTTCTTT	CASSPSKALNTEAFF
many	TRBD2	TRBJ2-1	TRBV5-1	TGCGCCAGCAGCCCGGTCTTAGCGGGAGTGGATGAGCAGTTCTTC	CASSPVLAGVDEQFF
many	NA	TRBJ2-1	TRBV6-5	TGTGCCAGCAGTAACCAGGGAAATGAGCAGTTCTTC	CASSNQGNEQFF
many	TRBD1	TRBJ1-1	TRBV6-2/TRBV6-3	TGTGCCAGCTGCTGCTCGGACAGGATGAACACTGAAGCTTTCTTT	CASCCSDRMNTEAFF
NA	NA	TRBJ2-1	TRBV7-9	TGTGCCAGCAGCATTAGCGTTTCCTACAATGAGCAGTTCTTC	CASSISVSYNEQFF
many	NA	TRBJ2-7	TRBV5-1	TGCGCCAGCAGCCGATCGAAGGTGGCGGTACCTCCTCGAGAGCAGTACTTC	CASSRSKVAVPPREQYF
NA	NA	TRBJ2-7	TRBV2	TGTGCCAGCTTGGCGGACAGAGTATCCTACGAGCAGTACTTC	CASLADRVSYEQYF
many	NA	TRBJ2-7	TRBV29-1	TGCAGCGCTCAGGTGAACACCGGCTACGAGCAGTACTTC	CSAQVNTGYEQYF
many	TRBD1	TRBJ2-3	TRBV3-1	TGTGCCAGCAGCCTTGCCGGGACAGGGGGAACAGATACGCAGTATTTT	CASSLAGTGGTDTQYF
many	NA	TRBJ2-1	TRBV2	TGTGCCAGCAGTGAAGGTCTAGCCGGTGAGCAGTTCTTC	CASSEGLAGEQFF
many	NA	TRBJ2-5	TRBV7-3	TGTGCCAGCAGCTTAATCGTCCAAGAGACCCAGTACTTC	CASSLIVQETQYF
NA	TRBD2	TRBJ2-1	TRBV7-9	TGTGCCAGCAGCCAAGTTAGCGGGATCAATGAGCAGTTCTTC	CASSQVSGINEQFF
NA	NA	TRBJ2-7	TRBV10-3	TGTGCCATCAGTGAGAGGGAAGTTTCGGACTGGGCCTTCGAGCAGTACTTC	CAISEREVSDWAFEQYF
few	TRBD2	TRBJ2-7	TRBV27	TGTGCCAGCAGTTCCGGGAGGTTGACTTACTTC	CASSSGRLTYF
many	TRBD1	TRBJ1-2	TRBV28	TGTGCCAGCAGTTCAGGGGGAGGTGGCTATGGCTACACCTTC	CASSSGGGGYGYTF
many	NA	TRBJ2-1	TRBV4-3	TGCGCCAGCAGCCCACAAGGGCCAGGCAGGGGCCCCTACAATGAGCAGTTCTTC	CASSPQGPGRGPYNEQFF
many	NA	TRBJ1-2	TRBV12-3/TRBV12-4	TGTGCCAGCAGTTTAGCGGGCAGCTCTAACTATGGCTACACCTTC	CASSLAGSSNYGYTF
many	NA	TRBJ2-5	TRBV10-2	TGCGCCAGCAGTGTTGTGGGGAGCCAAGAGACCCAGTACTTC	CASSVVGSQETQYF
many	TRBD1	TRBJ1-5	TRBV7-8	TGTGCCAGCAGCCCACCGGGACAGGGCAATCAGCCCCAGCATTTT	CASSPPGQGNQPQHF
many	TRBD2	TRBJ2-5	TRBV5-4	TGTGCCAGCAGCTTGACGGCGGGAGCGGAGACCCAGTACTTC	CASSLTAGAETQYF
NA	NA	TRBJ2-2	TRBV28	TGTGCCAGCAGCCCCGGGGGCCAGAACACCGGGGAGCTGTTTTTT	CASSPGGQNTGELFF
many	NA	TRBJ2-7	TRBV20-1	TGCAGTGCTAGCGCCACTGACGAGGAGCAGTACTTC	CSASATDEEQYF
many	NA	TRBJ1-5	TRBV12-5	TGTGCTAGTGGCCCCAGCGGCTATCAGCCCCAGCATTTT	CASGPSGYQPQHF
many	NA	TRBJ2-2	TRBV7-2	TGTGCCAGCAGCTTTGGGACTTCCCCTAACACCGGGGAGCTGTTTTTT	CASSFGTSPNTGELFF
many	NA	TRBJ2-2	TRBV29-1	TGCAGCGCTGGGGGGAACACCGGGGAGCTGTTTTTT	CSAGGNTGELFF
many	TRBD2	TRBJ2-7	TRBV7-2	TGTGCCAGCAGCGATTGGACTAGCGGGAGGTACGAGCAGTACTTC	CASSDWTSGRYEQYF
many	NA	TRBJ1-1	TRBV28	TGTGCCAGCAGTACGAATCGCGAAGCTTTCTTT	CASSTNREAFF
many	NA	TRBJ2-1	TRBV9	TGTGCCAGCAGCACATCCTCCGGGACTTACAATGAACAGTTCTTC	CASSTSSGTYNEQFF
NA	NA	TRBJ2-7	TRBV4-3	TGCGCCAGCAGCCACTCTCTGGGGAGCTCCTACGAGCAGTACTTC	CASSHSLGSSYEQYF
many	TRBD1	TRBJ2-7	TRBV5-1	TGCGCCAGCAGCGGGACAGGGGAGGGGGTCATCGAGCAGTACTTC	CASSGTGEGVIEQYF